The clone carrying this T cell receptor (beta chain) was detected a few times. The antigen is not known. This entry belongs to a study of cytomegalovirus exposure and HLA in healthy donors. Study details: Sequencing of 150 million to 200 million T cells in an earlier analysis found roughly 120 million unique TCR beta sequences. Findings of the study overall: As a later analysis showed, several of the most significant clusters appeared to be linked to common viral pathogens.

With 60 Vbeta and 13 Jbeta primers, the PCR was carried out. Libraries were prepared by immunoSEQ multiplex PCR; TCRdb keeps only in-frame clonotypes and omits some of them. The data hold about 150,000 clones, with 88% observed a single time. With V trimmed by 4 bases and J by 3 bases, 5 bases remained unmatched. This CDR3 has 14 amino acids. The V gene's germline CDR1 is SGHRS and CDR2 YFSETQ. The source is a woman aged 40 to 55 in good health and CMV-seronegative. V usage is TRBV5-1 and J usage is TRBJ2-7; 9 nucleotides align to TRBD1. Input material: PBMCs. The CDR3 region is CASSLQGANYEQYF. The CDR3 nucleotides are TGCGCCAGCAGCCTACAGGGGGCTAACTACGAGCAGTACTTC.